Following are 27 T cell receptor beta chains from one sample sequenced in a study of blood T cell repertoires in COVID-19 (dated by TCRdb to 2020 to 2021). The library relied on the immunoSEQ multiplex PCR assay. Held by TCRdb, this immuneACCESS table contains in-frame sequences only and omits some clones. Under half of the omission traces to an unresolved V gene where checked; the cause of the rest is unknown. The sample has about 90,000 clones on record, 76% of them singletons. The ten largest account for over 6% of the sample. The sequencing sample was made of peripheral blood. The receptors shown here come from a man between 70 and 80 years old with acute or convalescent COVID-19.

In its sample, this clone was seen a few times. This chain joins TRBV6-1 and TRBJ2-5; TRBD1 is a possible D gene (6 bases). The CDR3 is 16 residues long. Trimming took off 4 bases at V and 5 bases at J, with 20 bases between the two ends. Germline CDR1 MNHNS, CDR2 SASEGT. CDR3 protein: CASSVNPQGPTETQYF. The CDR3 DNA reads as TGTGCCAGCAGTGTTAACCCACAGGGACCAACGGAGACCCAGTACTTC.

The rearrangement uses TRBV5-1 and TRBJ2-5; 7 bases agree with TRBD1. V shed 6 bases, J shed 0 bases, and the junction held 8 bases outside the gene matches. Germline V lookup: CDR1 SGHRS, CDR2 YFSETQ. The CDR3 totals 15 residues. CDR3 nucleotide sequence: TGCGCCAGCACCCGACAGGGCTTGTACCAAGAGACCCAGTACTTC. This translates into CASTRQGLYQETQYF.

This chain connects TRBV2 to TRBJ2-4; 10 bases are shared with TRBD1. Germline V lookup: CDR1 SNHLY, CDR2 FYNNEI. Trimming cost V 6 bases and J 6 bases; bases outside gene matches: 8. The length of the CDR3 is 15 residues. The CDR3 is CASSLGQGGRNIQYF. The CDR3 nucleotides read TGTGCCAGCAGCCTTGGACAGGGGGGAAGAAACATTCAGTACTTC.

The chain joins TRBV7-8 to TRBJ2-3; possible D gene TRBD2, 5 bases. CDR3 length: 16 amino acids. Looked up from germline, CDR1 is SGHVS and CDR2 is FQNEAQ. Trimming removed 0 bases from V and 3 bases from J, with 13 bases in between. The CDR3 reads CASSLAPRAKTDTQYF. The CDR3, as DNA: TGTGCCAGCAGCTTAGCCCCGAGGGCAAAGACAGATACGCAGTATTTT.

This chain connects TRBV5-1 to TRBJ1-2; 7 bases agree with TRBD1. Germline assignment: CDR1 SGHRS and CDR2 YFSETQ. V gave up 4 bases and J gave up 4 bases; unmatched junction bases: 13. The CDR3 extends over 16 amino acids. The CDR3 bases are TGCGCCAGCAGCCCCGAGACTATGGGACAGAGCTATGGCTACACCTTC. Translation gives CASSPETMGQSYGYTF.

In its sample, this clone was seen once. V gene TRBV18 combines with J gene TRBJ1-1; D gene ambiguous. CDR1 and CDR2 (germline): KGHSH, LQKENI. This CDR3 region has 15 residues. V was cut by 2 bases and J by 1 base, with 11 bases left in between. Here the CDR3 reads CASSPWRPGNTEAFF. DNA of the CDR3: TGTGCCAGCTCACCATGGAGACCCGGGAACACTGAAGCTTTCTTT.

The sample holds a few counts of this clone. J is TRBJ2-7 and V is TRBV2, with D tentatively TRBD1 (6 bases). The CDR3 loop spans 15 amino acids. V lost 6 bases to trimming and J lost 2 bases, with 17 bases between them. Germline V gene data show CDR1 as SNHLY and CDR2 as FYNNEI. The CDR3 reads CASSLGQNPTYEQYV. Written as DNA, the CDR3 is TGTGCCAGCAGCCTCGGACAGAACCCCACCTACGAGCAGTACGTC.

V usage is TRBV10-3 and J usage is TRBJ2-3; TRBD1 agrees at 7 bases. V was pared by 2 bases and J by 1 base, with 6 bases of the junction left unmatched. Germline V gene data show CDR1 as ENHRY and CDR2 as SYGVKD. The CDR3 runs 16 residues. CDR3 in amino acids: CAISEISGQGTDTQYF. CDR3 DNA: TGTGCCATCAGTGAGATTTCAGGACAGGGCACAGATACGCAGTATTTT.

This clone appeared a single time. The chain uses TRBV29-1 and TRBJ1-1, with D perhaps matching TRBD1 (5 bases). This CDR3 region has 12 residues. The V and J ends lost 5 bases and 2 bases respectively, with 9 bases between them. Germline assignment: CDR1 SQVTM and CDR2 ANQGSEA. CDR3 DNA: TGCAGCGTTTATAGGGGTAACACTGAAGCTTTCTTT. Its protein is CSVYRGNTEAFF.

The chain employs TRBV12-3 or TRBV12-4 and TRBJ1-4; D uncertain. CDR3 length: 12 residues. The ends were cut back, 5 bases at V and 10 bases at J, with 11 bases in the middle. CDR3 loop: CASSDIVVKLFF. The CDR3 region has the DNA TGTGCCAGCAGTGACATCGTGGTAAAACTGTTTTTT.

The chain couples TRBV28 to TRBJ2-2, with D maybe TRBD1 (5 bases). The length of the CDR3 is 18 residues. V dropped 2 bases and J dropped 4 bases, with 20 bases sitting between them. In germline, CDR1 is MDHEN, CDR2 SYDVKM. In DNA form, the CDR3 reads TGTGCCAGCAGTTTACGGCCTGGGGCCTCAGGTGGCACCGGGGAGCTGTTTTTT. Translating gives CASSLRPGASGGTGELFF.

The rearrangement joins TRBV28 to TRBJ1-6; 8 nucleotides agree with TRBD1. The germline V gene has CDR1 MDHEN and CDR2 SYDVKM. V trimming: 6 bases; J trimming: 0 bases; junction bases outside the gene matches: 10. This CDR3 contains 18 residues. CDR3 protein: CASSPDRGWGSYNSPLHF. The CDR3 bases are TGTGCCAGCAGCCCAGACAGGGGATGGGGCTCCTATAATTCACCCCTCCACTTT.

The chain uses TRBV5-1 and TRBJ1-1, with D tentatively TRBD1 (5 bases). The CDR3 totals 14 residues. Germline-derived CDR1 and CDR2 are SGHRS and YFSETQ. Trimming shortened V by 2 bases and J by 0 bases, and 8 bases separated the two germline ends. The CDR3 sequence: CASSFAGMNTEAFF. CDR3 bases: TGCGCCAGCAGCTTTGCAGGGATGAACACTGAAGCTTTCTTT.

The chain links TRBV29-1 to TRBJ2-2; TRBD1 matches 8 bases. The CDR3 extends over 16 amino acids. Germline V gene lookup returns CDR1 SQVTM and CDR2 ANQGSEA. Trimming cost V 3 bases and J 8 bases; bases outside gene matches: 14. CDR3 DNA sequence: TGCAGCGTTGAGGGTTTCGACAGGGGATATTCGGGGGAGCTGTTTTTT. Residues: CSVEGFDRGYSGELFF.

This clone was seen only a few times. The chain combines TRBV11-2 with TRBJ2-7; tentatively, D is TRBD1 (6 bases). Germline loops: CDR1 SGHAT, CDR2 FQNNGV. Deletions cut 8 bases from V and 0 bases from J, with 29 bases between. The length of the CDR3 is 19 residues. CDR3 region: CASGWGPFGRQGISYEQYV. In DNA form, the CDR3 reads TGTGCCAGCGGATGGGGGCCGTTCGGGCGGCAGGGGATCTCCTACGAGCAGTACGTC.

This clone was seen a handful of times. This rearrangement joins TRBV21-1 to TRBJ2-5; whether TRBD2, the table's D call, matches the DNA was not checked. TRBV21-1 has pseudogene status. The CDR3 totals 19 residues. CDR3 coding DNA: TGTGCCAGCAGCCCCCAAGACCCCTTCGGGAGCCTTTACCAAGAGACCCAGTACTTC. It translates to CASSPQDPFGSLYQETQYF.

This sequence joins TRBV5-5 and TRBJ1-2; weak D call: TRBD1 (5 bases). CDR1 and CDR2 from the germline V gene are SGHKS and YYEKEE (reference sequence). The CDR3 covers 16 residues. The V gene lost 2 bases and the J gene lost 3 bases, with 17 bases spanning the gap. Here the CDR3 DNA reads TGTGCCAGCAGCTTTACCCCCAGGGACTGGGACTATGGCTACACCTTC. This codes for CASSFTPRDWDYGYTF.

The V gene is TRBV7-9, the J gene TRBJ1-5; no reliable D call. Germline CDR1 SEHNR, CDR2 FQNEAQ (reference sequence). Trimming cost V 5 bases and J 5 bases, with 16 bases left between them. CDR3 length equals 15 residues. CDR3 loop: CASSPLLGSDQPQHF. CDR3 sequence (DNA): TGTGCCAGCAGCCCCTTACTGGGGAGCGATCAGCCCCAGCATTTT.

This chain links TRBV5-1 with TRBJ2-3; D call uncertain. This CDR3 is built from 13 residues. Germline CDR1 reads SGHRS; CDR2 reads YFSETQ. V shed 1 base and J shed 2 bases, with 5 bases lying between them. DNA of the CDR3: TGCGCCAGCAGCTTGACTGTCACAGATACGCAGTATTTT. Amino acid sequence: CASSLTVTDTQYF.

This clone was counted a few times. The identical CDR3 is also encoded by other nucleotide sequences in the sample. The J gene is TRBJ1-4, the V gene TRBV28, with 8 bases identical to TRBD1. The CDR3 sequence is 14 residues long. The germline V gene encodes CDR1 MDHEN and CDR2 SYDVKM. With V trimmed by 7 bases and J by 4 bases, 5 bases remained unmatched. This chain's CDR3 is CASNQQGGNEKLFF. CDR3 bases: TGTGCCAGCAATCAACAGGGGGGTAATGAAAAACTGTTTTTT.

V and J are TRBV28 and TRBJ2-1; 9 positions agree with TRBD2. The CDR3 sequence is 15 residues long. CDR1 is MDHEN and CDR2 is SYDVKM in the germline V gene. V dropped 7 bases and J dropped 6; count of bases not matched to a gene: 10. Here the CDR3 reads CASTPGLAGTNEQFF. Here the CDR3 DNA reads TGTGCCAGCACCCCCGGGCTAGCGGGGACCAATGAGCAGTTCTTC.

The gene calls are TRBV19 and TRBJ1-1, with 12 bases identical to TRBD1. The CDR3 has 16 amino acids. V dropped 5 bases and J dropped 5; count of bases not matched to a gene: 9. CDR1 LNHDA and CDR2 SQIVND come from the germline V gene (reference sequence). The CDR3 DNA sequence: TGTGCCAGTAGTGCGCCGGGACAGGGGGCACGGACTGAAGCTTTCTTT. As protein: CASSAPGQGARTEAFF. The full variable domain, in which reference TRBV19 and TRBJ1-1 provide the parts outside the CDR3, is DGGITQSPKYLFRKEGQNVTLSCEQNLNHDAMYWYRQDPGQGLRLIYYSQIVNDFQKGDIAEGYSVSREKKESFPLTVTSAQKNPTAFYLCASSAPGQGARTEAFFGQGTRLTVV.

This chain uses TRBV5-1 with TRBJ2-5; 10 bases match TRBD2. Trimming at V came to 5 bases and at J to 5 bases, leaving 9 bases not matched to a gene. Germline assignment: CDR1 SGHRS and CDR2 YFSETQ. The CDR3 runs 15 residues. The CDR3 is CASRGLARGGETQYF. CDR3 DNA sequence: TGCGCCAGCAGGGGACTAGCGAGGGGTGGTGAGACCCAGTACTTC.

CDR3 bases: TGTGCCAGCAGTGATACGGACAGAGATACGCAGTATTTT. This translates into CASSDTDRDTQYF. V usage is TRBV6-4 and J usage is TRBJ2-3, with a possible D match to TRBD1 (6 bases). Germline V gives CDR1 MRHNA, CDR2 SNTAGT. With 3 bases removed from V and 5 bases from J, the gap between germline ends came to 9 bases. This CDR3 comprises 13 residues.

The J gene is TRBJ1-5, the V gene TRBV30; D may be TRBD1 (6 bases). This CDR3 region has 17 residues. V was trimmed by 5 bases and J by 2 bases, leaving 22 bases between them. Germline CDR1 GTSNPN, CDR2 SVGIG (reference sequence). In nucleotides, the CDR3 is TGTGCCTGGGACCCTGGATTCATGACAGGAGGCAATCAGCCCCAGCATTTT. It codes for CAWDPGFMTGGNQPQHF.

This chain links TRBV7-9 with TRBJ2-5; 9 bases agree with TRBD1. The J segment lost 5 bases and the V segment lost 8 bases, leaving 6 bases of the junction unmatched. The CDR3 is 13 amino acids. Germline V gene lookup returns CDR1 SEHNR and CDR2 FQNEAQ (reference sequence). CDR3 in amino acids: CASERGTGETQYF. The CDR3 nucleotides are TGTGCCAGCGAACGGGGGACAGGGGAGACCCAGTACTTC. Variable domain in full (rest from reference TRBV7-9 and TRBJ2-5): DTGVSQNPRHKITKRGQNVTFRCDPISEHNRLYWYRQTLGQGPEFLTYFQNEAQLEKSRLLSDRFSAERPKGSFSTLEIQRTEQGDSAMYLCASERGTGETQYFGPGTRLLVL.

V is TRBV9 and J is TRBJ2-7, with 7 bases aligning to TRBD2. Germline CDR1 and CDR2: SGDLS and YYNGEE. After removal of 10 bases from V and 7 bases from J, the junction contained 14 bases not matched to a gene. The CDR3 length is 13 residues. Written as DNA, the CDR3 is TGTGCCCCCATAGGGAGGGGACCGGGTGAGCAGTACTTC. This translates into CAPIGRGPGEQYF. The whole variable domain, remainder taken from reference TRBV9 and TRBJ2-7, is DSGVTQTPKHLITATGQRVTLRCSPRSGDLSVYWYQQSLDQGLQFLIQYYNGEERAKGNILERFSAQQFPDLHSELNLSSLELGDSALYFCAPIGRGPGEQYFGPGTRLTVT.